This T cell receptor beta chain derives from a study of T-cell reconstitution after alpha-beta-depleted transplantation in children. General study findings and limits: Reported findings indicate that, about two months after transplant, alpha-beta T cells came from several hundred expanded clones, which were derived from non-depleted graft cells.

This clonotype was seen at least ten times. No antigen is known for it. TCRbeta library construction was performed incorporating unique molecular identifiers. TCRdb ran MiXCR on the PCR reads and lists one entry per CDR3 protein. The sample includes about 830,000 distinct CDR3 sequences, approximately 15% seen only once; the top ten take approximately 5%. Germline CDR1 SGHRS, CDR2 YFSETQ. V was shortened by 1 base and J by 8 bases, with 10 bases between the two germline ends. The CDR3 length is 13 residues. The TCR comes from a male patient younger than 18 who had a stem cell transplant for acute lymphoblastic leukemia, so the T cells may come from the graft donor. Source: PBMCs, mostly from graft donor cells, taken 360 days after TCRalphabeta/CD19-depleted stem cell transplant. This chain links TRBV5-1 with TRBJ2-1, with D hard to call. The CDR3 DNA reads TGCGCCAGCAGCTTGAACGCTGTCTATGAGCAGTTCTTC. Its protein product is CASSLNAVYEQFF.